This TCR beta chain derives from a study of blood T cells in healthy people across ages. This clonotype is a singleton in its sample. What it binds is unknown. Per the germline V gene, CDR1 is SGHTA and CDR2 is FQGNSA. This CDR3 spans 17 amino acids. Primers used in a second PCR of roughly 7 to 12 cycles were a sample-barcoded 5' primer and a J-beta primer mix. A 12-random-nucleotide template-switch adaptor tagged each cDNA molecule. One entry per CDR3 protein, called by TCRdb with MiXCR from the 5' RACE reads. This sample yields some 1,500,000 distinct CDR3 sequences, of which under 55% are seen a single time; about 4% belongs to the top ten. Broader study findings: Estimates based on one million T cells were treated as lower bounds. Per million T cells, TCR beta diversity dropped roughly linearly as age increased.

Isolated PBMCs totaled at least 6 million in each sample. This clonotype originated in a woman aged 18 to 35 in good health. Specimen: blood. This chain connects TRBV7-2 to TRBJ2-5; 11 positions match TRBD2. The DNA matches TRBJ2-7 better at its end, which makes the J call doubtful. The CDR3 region is CASSLRSSGGYSYEQYF. DNA for the CDR3: TGTGCCAGCAGCTTAAGGTCTAGCGGGGGGTACTCCTACGAGCAGTACTTC.